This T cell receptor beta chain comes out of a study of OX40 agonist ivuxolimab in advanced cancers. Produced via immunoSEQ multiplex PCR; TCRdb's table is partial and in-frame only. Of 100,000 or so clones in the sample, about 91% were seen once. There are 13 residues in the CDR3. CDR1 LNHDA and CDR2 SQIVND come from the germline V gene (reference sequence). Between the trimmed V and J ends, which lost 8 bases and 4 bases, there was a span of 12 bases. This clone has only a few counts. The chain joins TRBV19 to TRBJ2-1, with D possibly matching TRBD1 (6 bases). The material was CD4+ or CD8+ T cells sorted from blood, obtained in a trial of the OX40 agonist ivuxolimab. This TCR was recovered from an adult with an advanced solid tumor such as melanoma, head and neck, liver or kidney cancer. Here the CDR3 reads CASGQNRYNEQFF. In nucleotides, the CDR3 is TGTGCCAGTGGACAGAACCGTTACAATGAGCAGTTCTTC. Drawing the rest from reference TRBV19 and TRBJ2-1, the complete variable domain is DGGITQSPKYLFRKEGQNVTLSCEQNLNHDAMYWYRQDPGQGLRLIYYSQIVNDFQKGDIAEGYSVSREKKESFPLTVTSAQKNPTAFYLCASGQNRYNEQFFGPGTRLTVL.